The 20 T cell receptor beta chains below were found in one sample sequenced in a study of beta chain features in type 1 diabetes (dated by TCRdb to 2017 to 2018). Receptor amplification or capture employed the immunoSEQ multiplex PCR assay. The entire isolated RNA was reverse transcribed using the High Capacity cDNA Reverse Transcription Kit, and thus expressed TCRB transcripts were sequenced. TCRdb re-hosts the immuneACCESS table, in-frame sequences only. Its copies lack some clones; in the studies checked, an unresolved V gene accounts for under half of them, and the cause for the rest is not known. Within this sample are hundreds of thousands of clones, with 11% to 15% of them counted one time only. The ten top clones hold around 0.03% of the sample. The sample consisted of naive CD4+ T cells from blood. The cell subset or site label for this specimen denotes: true naive CD4+ T cells. These receptors were collected from a woman in her 40s in good health.

V and J are TRBV27 and TRBJ1-1; possibly TRBD1 for D (5 bases). CDR3 length: 12 residues. Trimming took 5 bases from V and 11 from J, leaving 15 bases between them. Germline loops: CDR1 MNHEY, CDR2 SMNVEV (reference sequence). Here the CDR3 reads CASSARGGGAFF. The CDR3, as DNA: TGTGCCAGCAGTGCCCGGGGGGGTGGGGCTTTCTTT.

This clone was observed many times. The rearrangement joins TRBV5-1 to TRBJ2-2; D is uncertain. The CDR3 sequence is 15 residues long. Germline V gene lookup returns CDR1 SGHRS and CDR2 YFSETQ. Trimming left V 1 base short and J 1 base short, with 8 bases between. The CDR3, as DNA: TGCGCCAGCAGCTTGTCCCTCGGGAACACCGGGGAGCTGTTTTTT. It yields the protein CASSLSLGNTGELFF.

The CDR3 is CASSVAVAGLGSSYNEQFF. As DNA, the CDR3 is TGTGCCAGCAGCGTAGCAGTAGCGGGGCTCGGGTCCTCCTACAATGAGCAGTTCTTC. The V gene is TRBV9, the J gene TRBJ2-1; 8 positions match TRBD2. The V gene end was trimmed by 0 bases and the J gene end by 0 bases; junction bases not matched to a gene: 11. The CDR3 loop spans 19 amino acids. CDR1 and CDR2 (germline): SGDLS, YYNGEE.

The V gene is TRBV6-5, the J gene TRBJ2-7; 8 bases match TRBD1. The length of the CDR3 is 16 residues. CDR1 MNHEY and CDR2 SVGAGI come from the germline V gene. The trim removed 4 bases at V and 1 base at J, leaving 9 bases unmatched. CDR3 region: CASSSPRGQGSYEQYF. As DNA, the CDR3 is TGTGCCAGCAGTTCTCCACGAGGACAGGGATCCTACGAGCAGTACTTC.

V gene TRBV19 combines with J gene TRBJ2-1; D remains unclear. Germline V CDR1 and CDR2: LNHDA, SQIVND (reference sequence). The CDR3 totals 14 residues. The germline V and J ends were trimmed by 6 bases and 3 bases, with 12 bases remaining between them. The CDR3 is CASRETANYNEQFF. The CDR3 DNA sequence: TGTGCCAGTAGGGAGACGGCGAACTACAATGAGCAGTTCTTC.

This clone has only a few counts. This rearrangement joins TRBV4-3 to TRBJ1-1, with D possibly being TRBD1 (5 bases). V gave up 1 base and J gave up 5 bases, with 11 bases separating them. CDR3 length: 14 residues. Germline V lookup: CDR1 LGHNA, CDR2 YSLEER. CDR3 loop: CASSQVRGRTEAFF. Written as DNA, the CDR3 is TGCGCCAGCAGCCAAGTACGGGGGAGGACTGAAGCTTTCTTT.

This chain joins TRBV2 and TRBJ1-2, with 7 bases that match TRBD1. V shed 1 base and J 6 bases; nucleotides not matched to a gene: 5. Per the germline V gene, CDR1 is SNHLY and CDR2 is FYNNEI. The CDR3 has 14 residues. The CDR3 nucleotides read TGTGCCAGCAGTGAAGTTACCGGACAGGATGGCTACACCTTC. Protein product: CASSEVTGQDGYTF.

The CDR3 DNA follows: TGTGCCAGCAACAACAGAATGGCGGAGACCCAGTACTTC. This sequence encodes CASNNRMAETQYF. The V and J genes are TRBV5-6 and TRBJ2-5, with no clear D. Per the germline V gene, CDR1 is SGHDT and CDR2 is YYEEEE. The CDR3 is 13 residues long. Trimming stripped 6 bases from V and 5 bases from J, with 14 bases between.

This clone was observed a handful of times. The J gene is TRBJ1-5, the V gene TRBV29-1, with 8 bases fitting TRBD1. V was pared by 6 bases and J by 9 bases, with 10 bases of the junction left unmatched. CDR3 length: 13 residues. Germline V gene lookup returns CDR1 SQVTM and CDR2 ANQGSEA. The CDR3 DNA follows: TGCAGCGTCGTTAGTCAAACAGGGGGGCCCCAGCATTTT. It yields the protein CSVVSQTGGPQHF.

The J gene is TRBJ1-1, the V gene TRBV5-1, with 9 nucleotides matching TRBD1. The CDR3 runs 15 residues. With 0 bases clipped from V and 4 bases from J, the junction kept 4 bases outside the gene matches. From germline, CDR1 is SGHRS and CDR2 YFSETQ. CDR3 DNA sequence: TGCGCCAGCAGCTTGGCCCCGGGACAGGGCACTGAAGCTTTCTTT. This translates into CASSLAPGQGTEAFF.

Points on this clone: At one end, the junction sequence differs from germline, possibly due to a read error. The rearrangement joins TRBV5-4 to TRBJ2-5; 7 nucleotides match TRBD2. Germline V gene data show CDR1 as SGHNT and CDR2 as YYREEE (reference sequence). There are 18 residues in the CDR3. CDR3 sequence: CASSQDRVWGGTQETQYF. CDR3 DNA sequence: TGCGCCAGCAGCCAAGATAGGGTTTGGGGGGGTACCCAAGAGACCCAGTACTTC.

The chain joins TRBV6-5 to TRBJ2-5, with 11 bases matching TRBD2. CDR1 and CDR2 from the germline V gene are MNHEY and SVGAGI. The CDR3 consists of 16 residues. The J segment lost 5 bases and the V segment lost 1 base, leaving 6 bases of the junction unmatched. In DNA, the CDR3 is TGTGCCAGCAGTTACTTTCCTAGCGGGGGGCGGGAGACCCAGTACTTC. The encoded protein is CASSYFPSGGRETQYF.

V usage is TRBV14 and J usage is TRBJ2-1; a possible D gene is TRBD1 (6 bases). Germline V lookup: CDR1 SGHDN, CDR2 FVKESK. Trimming pared 0 bases from V and 7 bases from J, leaving 13 bases between. The CDR3 totals 15 residues. The CDR3 protein is CASSQERGSGNEQFF. As DNA, the CDR3 is TGTGCCAGCAGCCAAGAGAGGGGGTCTGGGAATGAGCAGTTCTTC.

The rearrangement joins TRBV5-4 to TRBJ1-2; tentative D call: TRBD1 (6 bases). The CDR3 has 13 amino acids. CDR1 and CDR2 from the germline V gene are SGHNT and YYREEE (reference sequence). The V end lost 2 bases, the J end lost 5 bases, and 10 bases lay between the germline ends. CDR3 DNA sequence: TGTGCCAGCAGCTTAGGGACACCATATGGCTACACCTTC. Translated: CASSLGTPYGYTF.

The CDR3 protein is CSVGGGGTDSGANVLTF. The CDR3 region has the DNA TGCAGCGTGGGCGGGGGGGGGACCGACTCTGGGGCCAACGTCCTGACTTTC. This rearrangement joins TRBV29-1 to TRBJ2-6; 9 bases are a match to TRBD2. The CDR3 covers 17 residues. V shed 6 bases and J 0 bases; nucleotides not matched to a gene: 9. In germline, CDR1 is SQVTM, CDR2 ANQGSEA.

This clone came up a few times. The gene calls are TRBV15 and TRBJ1-5; 8 bases align to TRBD1. Per the germline V gene, CDR1 is LNHNV and CDR2 is YYDKDF (reference sequence). The CDR3 has 15 amino acids. V was pared by 5 bases and J by 6 bases, with 9 bases of the junction left unmatched. CDR3 amino acids: CATSVNGQGGQPQHF. Here the CDR3 DNA reads TGTGCCACCAGCGTGAATGGACAGGGAGGTCAGCCCCAGCATTTT.

This clone was seen just once. J is TRBJ2-7 and V is TRBV19; TRBD2 agrees at 7 bases. V was pared by 5 bases and J by 2 bases, with 6 bases of the junction left unmatched. This CDR3 comprises 14 residues. Germline CDR1 LNHDA, CDR2 SQIVND (reference sequence). CDR3 amino acids: CASSPGGFAYEQYF. CDR3 nucleotide sequence: TGTGCCAGTAGTCCCGGGGGGTTCGCCTACGAGCAGTACTTC.

The chain links TRBV28 to TRBJ2-2, with 11 bases matching TRBD1. CDR1 and CDR2 from the germline V gene are MDHEN and SYDVKM. Trimming at V came to 6 bases and at J to 4 bases, leaving 4 bases not matched to a gene. The CDR3 extends over 15 amino acids. CDR3 protein: CASSSGTGGTGELFF. DNA of the CDR3: TGTGCCAGCAGCTCTGGGACAGGGGGCACCGGGGAGCTGTTTTTT.

The chain links TRBV6-1 to TRBJ2-3, with a tentative D call TRBD1 (6 bases). This CDR3 is 14 amino acids long. CDR1 is MNHNS and CDR2 is SASEGT in the germline V gene. The V gene lost 3 bases and the J gene lost 6 bases, with 13 bases spanning the gap. The CDR3 DNA follows: TGTGCCAGCAGTGAGGGGGCAGGGGTGGATACGCAGTATTTT. Encoded protein: CASSEGAGVDTQYF.

This clone occurred once. The gene calls are TRBV5-1 and TRBJ2-3; D unresolved. V was cut by 7 bases and J by 5 bases, with 8 bases left in between. This CDR3 has 11 amino acids. The germline V gene has CDR1 SGHRS and CDR2 YFSETQ. This CDR3 reads CASGWRDTQYF. Written as DNA, the CDR3 is TGCGCCAGCGGGTGGAGAGATACGCAGTATTTT.